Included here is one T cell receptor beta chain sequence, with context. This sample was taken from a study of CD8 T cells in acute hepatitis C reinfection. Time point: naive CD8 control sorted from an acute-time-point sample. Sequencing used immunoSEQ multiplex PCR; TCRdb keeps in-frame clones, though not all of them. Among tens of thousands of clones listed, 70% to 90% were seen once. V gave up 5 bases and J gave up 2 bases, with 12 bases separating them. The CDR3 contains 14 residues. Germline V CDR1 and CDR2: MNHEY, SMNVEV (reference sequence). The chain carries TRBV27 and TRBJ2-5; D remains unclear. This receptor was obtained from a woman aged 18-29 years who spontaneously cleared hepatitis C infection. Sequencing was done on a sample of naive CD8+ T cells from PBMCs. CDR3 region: CASSPHGMQETQYF. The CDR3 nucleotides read TGTGCCAGCAGTCCCCACGGAATGCAAGAGACCCAGTACTTC.